A single T cell receptor (beta chain) is shown here with its context. This clonotype has just one count. Its antigen target is currently unknown. No much larger clonotype is one base removed from it; base qualities were not supplied. One read amounts to weak evidence. Library preparation used 5' RACE. Sequencing took place on an Illumina HiSeq 2500. A second PCR of about 7 to 12 cycles was run with a J-beta primer mix and a sample-barcoded 5' primer. A unique molecular identifier was introduced onto each TCR beta cDNA molecule by a template-switch 5' adaptor carrying 12 random nucleotides. At least 2.5 million CDR3-containing paired-end reads were obtained from each sample. The Mint cDNA synthesis kit, primed by a TRBC-specific oligonucleotide, was used to synthesize first-strand cDNA from all RNA. Following uracil-DNA glycosylase treatment, a first 18-cycle PCR with universal primers M1SS and BC2_uni_R was performed on all cDNA. Turning to the authors' computational methods: For normalization, 1 million high-quality reads, each with a distinct molecular identifier, were randomly selected from each sample. Reads sharing molecular identifiers were discarded rather than binned into consensus sequences. MiTCR, set to a Q25 quality threshold and the strictest error-elimination algorithm, was used for CDR3 identification, clonotype clustering and error correction. A nonparametric unseen species model with Euler transformation was used to estimate lower-bound total TCR beta diversity. TCRdb trimmed public reads at Q25 via fastp, called clones via MiXCR and kept in-frame beta chains. Every entry covers one CDR3 protein and lists the most common genes and DNA from its rows. TCRdb, rather than the study authors, made the V and J calls. Recorded for this sample are 550,000 to 800,000 distinct CDR3 sequences; approximately 29% of them occurred a single time. The ten largest clones take up approximately 15% of the sample.

Based on the germline V gene (reference sequence), the CDR1 and CDR2 sequences are DFQATT and SNEGSKA. Relative to germline, V is 8 bases shorter and J is 3 bases shorter, with 10 bases between their ends. The CDR3 starts with the cysteine, ends with the phenylalanine, and has 12 residues. Of the read, only the CDR3 DNA is kept; its 36 bases are in frame from base 1. This entry comes from a study of blood T cells in healthy people across ages (dated by TCRdb to about 2015). The study in broad terms: In model experiments, roughly one uniquely barcoded TCR beta cDNA molecule per two T cells was captured by template switching. The study measured age-related changes in TCR beta repertoire diversity using deep sequencing normalized with unique cDNA molecular identifiers. Four age groups were formed from the donors: young (average about 16 years), middle-aged (around 40), aged (more than 55) and long-lived (less than 85). To avoid experimental bias, donors of different ages were spread randomly across the sequencing lanes. Two additional independent replicas of 1 million unique cDNA reads from the same blood draw were analyzed for two donors (one aged 18 to 30 and one aged 80 or older).

The approximately 39 donors, aged 6 to 90 years, were systemically healthy Caucasian individuals from Russia. Approximately 9.3 milliliters of peripheral blood were drawn from each donor into EDTA-treated Vacutainer tubes. Ficoll-Paque density-gradient centrifugation was used to isolate PBMCs, with at least 6 million per sample. Trizol reagent was used to extract total RNA from PBMCs, with at least 6 micrograms per sample. For every donor, an aliquot of PBMCs went through flow cytometry to measure the percentages of naive CD45RAhigh/CD27high T cells. Overall study outcomes, separate from this receptor: As age increased, observed TCR beta diversity per million T cells dropped in a roughly linear way, and a significant reduction was already evident by age 40. Estimates of total diversity from one million sequenced T cells were regarded as lower bounds and underestimates. Since profiling was done on bulk unsorted PBMCs, naive and antigen-experienced compartments could not be conclusively compared. A strong correlation was found between observed TCR beta diversity and the percentage of naive T cells measured by flow cytometry. Compared with the aged group, the long-lived group had more naive CD4+ T cells, fewer expanded clones and increased TCR diversity, a pattern suggesting age selection. The CMV infection status of donors was not known, potentially confounding age-related changes in expanded clonotypes.

Here the chain combines TRBV20-1 and TRBJ1-4, with no reliable assignment of the D segment. Material: blood. This sequence originates from an elderly woman in good health. Donor details come from another sample of the same person, matched by shared clones. Here the CDR3 is given as CSMRGPNEKLFF. At the DNA level, the sequence is TGCAGTATGAGAGGGCCTAATGAAAAACTGTTTTTT.